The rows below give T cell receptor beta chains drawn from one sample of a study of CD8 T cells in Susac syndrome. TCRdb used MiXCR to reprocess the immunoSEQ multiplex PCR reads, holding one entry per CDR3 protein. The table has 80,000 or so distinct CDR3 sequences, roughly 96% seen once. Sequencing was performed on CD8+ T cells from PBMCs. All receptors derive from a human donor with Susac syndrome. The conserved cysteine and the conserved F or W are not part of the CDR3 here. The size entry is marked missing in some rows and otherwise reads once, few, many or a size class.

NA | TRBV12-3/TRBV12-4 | ASSGQGPDPGTSHNEQF
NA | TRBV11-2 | ASSLVDHRGNTIY
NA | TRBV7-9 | ASSPTAGSYGYT
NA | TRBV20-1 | SARGPSGGHEQY
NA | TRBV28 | ASSFPGEVGEQF
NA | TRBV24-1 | ATSDFREGPTDTQY
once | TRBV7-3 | ASSYNTGEGNEQF
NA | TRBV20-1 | SARSSGDSNQPQH
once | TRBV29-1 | SVEEGGVGRGKELF
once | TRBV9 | ASSVVAGFGGELF
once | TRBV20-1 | SAAGSTEAF
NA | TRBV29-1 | SVTSGQGSGNTEAF
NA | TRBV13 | ASSLGLGANVLT
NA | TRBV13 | ASSSTESPGGPYGYT
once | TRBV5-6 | ASSFASGTYEQY
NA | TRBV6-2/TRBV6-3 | ASSPTGGRNQPQH
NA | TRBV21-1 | ASSKRAF